This TCR beta chain was recorded in a study of tumor-infiltrating lymphocytes in glioblastoma multiforme (dated by TCRdb to 2017 to 2019). For the study in its entirety: Whether intratumoral genomic heterogeneity fosters TIL diversity was tested through joint investigation of somatic mutations, TIL diversity and immune response activity. Summary of the overall study and its limitations: Only one glioblastoma patient was included in the TCR and somatic mutation analysis, limiting generalizability. The authors noted that sorting T cells into functional subsets, which was not done in the study, would be a future improvement. Clone frequencies may be distorted by RNA-based TCR sequencing because unequal numbers of TCR transcripts are carried by T cells.

The junction shows trimming of 0 bases on V and 6 bases on J, plus 18 bases between the germline ends. From the cysteine up to the phenylalanine, the CDR3 has a length of 16 residues. Just the 48-base CDR3 DNA is kept, in frame starting at base 1. The germline V gene (reference sequence) gives CDR1 as DFQATT and CDR2 as SNEGSKA. TCRB libraries were constructed from RNA through three rounds of nested multiplex PCR following a modified ARM-PCR protocol with multiple V-beta primers and a C-beta primer. TCRB-specific cDNA was synthesized from 0.45 to 0.65 ug total RNA with ProtoScript II Reverse Transcriptase and a C-beta primer. For the TCRB libraries, no unique molecular identifiers were described. The third PCR added barcodes and adapters over approximately 25 cycles with Deep VentR (exo-) polymerase, followed by gel purification of 250-500 bp bands. TCRB libraries were sequenced on an Illumina HiSeq 2500 with 250 bp paired-end reads. In the authors' own workflow: Reads were cleaned with Trimmomatic, merged with FLASH, assigned V, D and J segments with MiGEC, and analyzed with VDJtools. Repertoire diversity was measured using the Shannon-Wiener diversity index, which was calculated with VDJtools. The public sequencing data were trimmed at Q25 with fastp and processed into clonotypes with MiXCR by TCRdb, which kept only in-frame beta chains. A single entry per CDR3 protein holds the most common genes and DNA from its merged rows. TCRdb's processing, not the study's, gives the V and J calls here. This sample comprises 15,000 or so distinct CDR3 sequences, approximately 71% of them detected only once. Less than 50% of the sample is held by the ten biggest clonotypes.

Note on this clonotype: The antigen this receptor binds is unknown. Base qualities are not recorded, but no much larger clone differs from it by a single base.

The AllPrep DNA/RNA mini kit was used to purify genomic DNA and total RNA at the same time from each of the ten tumor samples. Every RNA sample had an RNA integrity number above 6.5 and an OD 260/280 ratio above 1.9. The clonotype was recovered from a male donor with glioblastoma. Rearrangement joined TRBV20-1 to TRBJ2-1; the D gene is possibly TRBD1 or TRBD2, with 5 bases matching each. The sequencing input was brain tumor tissue. The nucleotide sequence reads TGCAGTGCTAGAGAACATGGGGGAGACAGAGGCAATGAGCAGTTCTTC. This codes for CSAREHGGDRGNEQFF.